The 30 T cell receptor beta chains listed next were all sequenced from one sample in a study of T cells in Graves' hyperthyroidism and ophthalmopathy (dated by TCRdb to the late 2010s). The library came from multiplex PCR. Sequencing was performed on an Illumina HiSeq 2000. Amplification of TCR beta CDR3 regions was carried out from RNA transcripts. The TCR CDR3 was subjected to a first round of RT-PCR using the HTBI primer set and the Qiagen OneStep RT-PCR kit. TCRdb passed the public sequencing reads through fastp at Q25 and MiXCR, retaining productive beta sequences. Every entry covers one CDR3 protein and lists the most common genes and DNA from its rows. The sample table records around 660,000 distinct CDR3 sequences; nearly 45% of these occur just once. The biggest ten clones account for 7% to 7.5% of the sample. The sequenced sample was peripheral blood or thyroid tissue (not recorded which). These receptors all stem from an adult man with Graves' disease, either hyperthyroidism or ophthalmopathy (not recorded which).

The genes are TRBV29-1 and TRBJ1-1; possible D gene TRBD1, 5 bases. The CDR3 has 11 amino acids. CDR1 is SQVTM, CDR2 ANQGSEA, per germline. V dropped 8 bases and J dropped 7 bases, with 14 bases sitting between them. The CDR3 spells CSLVGAGEAFF. CDR3 coding DNA: TGCAGCTTAGTAGGGGCCGGTGAAGCTTTCTTT.

The sample holds many counts of this clonotype. V is TRBV9 and J is TRBJ1-5, with 7 positions matching TRBD1. Unmatched junction bases numbered 7, after V lost 3 bases and J lost 4 bases. In germline, CDR1 is SGDLS, CDR2 YYNGEE. The CDR3 extends over 15 amino acids. CDR3 sequence: CASSARGQTNQPQHF. CDR3 DNA: TGTGCCAGCAGCGCAAGGGGACAGACGAATCAGCCCCAGCATTTT.

The chain links TRBV10-3 to TRBJ2-5, with 10 bases lining up with TRBD2. The CDR3 extends over 15 amino acids. V lost 3 bases and J lost 3; bases outside the gene matches: 4. The V gene's germline CDR1 is ENHRY and CDR2 SYGVKD. Here the CDR3 DNA reads TGTGCCATCAGTGACCGGCTAGCGGGAGAAGAGACCCAGTACTTC. Protein product: CAISDRLAGEETQYF.

A word on this clonotype: Since no conserved phenylalanine or tryptophan closes the CDR3, a read error is the likely cause. The CDR3 DNA sequence: TGTGCCAGCAGCTTAGGGGGGTACGACACTGAAGCTTTCTCT. This encodes CASSLGGYDTEAFS. The rearrangement links TRBV7-9 to TRBJ1-1, with D perhaps TRBD1 (5 bases). CDR3 length: 14 residues. Trimming stripped 1 base from V and 3 bases from J, with 9 bases between. CDR1 and CDR2 from the germline V gene are SEHNR and FQNEAQ (reference sequence).

The V call is TRBV5-1, the J call TRBJ1-1; D gene ambiguous. This CDR3 has 16 residues. V lost 2 bases to trimming and J lost 0 bases, with 14 bases between them. Germline CDR1 SGHRS, CDR2 YFSETQ. CDR3 protein: CASSFSVIRMNTEAFF. CDR3 DNA: TGCGCCAGCAGCTTCTCGGTCATACGGATGAACACTGAAGCTTTCTTT.

Ten or more counts support this clonotype. The chain uses TRBV25-1 and TRBJ1-1; possibly TRBD1 for D (6 bases). The CDR3 sequence is 15 residues long. Deletions cut 0 bases from V and 5 bases from J, with 13 bases between. Germline values: CDR1 MGHDK, CDR2 SYGVNS. As DNA, the CDR3 is TGTGCCAGCAGTGAATATAGCGGGGGCGGGACTGAAGCTTTCTTT. As protein: CASSEYSGGGTEAFF. Using reference TRBV25-1 and TRBJ1-1 for the parts outside the CDR3, the full variable domain is EADIYQTPRYLVIGTGKKITLECSQTMGHDKMYWYQQDPGMELHLIHYSYGVNSTEKGDLSSESTVSRIRTEHFPLTLESARPSHTSQYLCASSEYSGGGTEAFFGQGTRLTVV.

The rearrangement uses TRBV20-1 and TRBJ1-2; weak D call: TRBD1 (5 bases). Germline V gene data show CDR1 as DFQATT and CDR2 as SNEGSKA (reference sequence). Trimming shortened V by 3 bases and J by 7 bases, and 15 bases separated the two germline ends. The CDR3 loop spans 13 amino acids. This CDR3 reads CSASVSGRGGYTF. In nucleotides, the CDR3 is TGCAGTGCTAGCGTTTCAGGGAGAGGTGGCTACACCTTC.

The rearrangement links TRBV5-1 to TRBJ2-2; D call uncertain. The CDR3 is made up of 15 amino acids. The germline CDR1 and CDR2 sequences are SGHRS and YFSETQ. The V end was cut by 5 bases, the J end by 4 bases, with 15 bases between. CDR3 coding DNA: TGCGCCAGCAGTGTGGGCGACCCACTCACCGGGGAGCTGTTTTTT. It encodes CASSVGDPLTGELFF.

The rearrangement links TRBV10-3 to TRBJ1-2, with 8 bases identical to TRBD1. The CDR3 length is 12 residues. V shed 3 bases, J shed 12 bases, and the junction held 6 bases outside the gene matches. CDR1 and CDR2 (germline): ENHRY, SYGVKD. The CDR3 is CAISDPGQVNTF. The CDR3 DNA reads as TGTGCCATCAGTGATCCGGGACAGGTCAACACCTTC.

This clonotype was recorded many times. The rearrangement links TRBV7-8 to TRBJ1-5; D is perhaps TRBD1 (5 bases). Trimming took 0 bases from V and 6 from J, leaving 15 bases between them. The germline V gene encodes CDR1 SGHVS and CDR2 FQNEAQ. CDR3 length: 16 amino acids. CDR3 protein: CASSLAHTGSGQPQHF. CDR3 DNA: TGTGCCAGCAGCTTAGCCCACACAGGAAGCGGTCAGCCCCAGCATTTT.

This clonotype has only a few counts. The chain joins TRBV20-1 to TRBJ2-7, with a tentative D call TRBD1 (5 bases). The CDR3 loop spans 12 amino acids. Germline V lookup: CDR1 DFQATT, CDR2 SNEGSKA (reference sequence). V was cut by 4 bases and J by 6 bases, with 13 bases left in between. CDR3 in amino acids: CSAMGPVGEQYF. In DNA form, the CDR3 reads TGCAGTGCTATGGGGCCAGTCGGCGAGCAGTACTTC.

The chain employs TRBV4-1 and TRBJ1-4; D ambiguous. The V and J ends lost 7 bases and 5 bases respectively, with 17 bases between them. The CDR3 length is 15 residues. Germline loops: CDR1 MGHRA, CDR2 YSYEKL. CDR3 loop: CASNPSRDGNEKLFF. The CDR3 DNA is TGCGCCAGCAACCCGTCCCGCGATGGAAATGAAAAACTGTTTTTT.

The chain is built from TRBV7-2 and TRBJ2-5, with TRBD2 matching 8 bases. Germline values: CDR1 SGHTA, CDR2 FQGNSA. V was clipped by 1 base and J by 2 bases; unmatched bases: 6. The CDR3 contains 16 residues. CDR3 amino acids: CASSLVAGGSQETQYF. For the CDR3, the DNA is TGTGCCAGCAGCTTAGTTGCGGGAGGCTCACAAGAGACCCAGTACTTC. The full variable domain, in which reference TRBV7-2 and TRBJ2-5 provide the parts outside the CDR3, is GAGVSQSPSNKVTEKGKDVELRCDPISGHTALYWYRQSLGQGLEFLIYFQGNSAPDKSGLPSDRFSAERTGGSVSTLTIQRTQQEDSAVYLCASSLVAGGSQETQYFGPGTRLLVL.

The J gene is TRBJ2-6, the V gene TRBV2; D perhaps matches TRBD1 (6 bases). The CDR3 is 15 residues long. Germline V gives CDR1 SNHLY, CDR2 FYNNEI. The V end was cut by 4 bases, the J end by 4 bases, with 11 bases between. CDR3 coding DNA: TGTGCCAGCAGTGGAACCGGGACAGGGGCCAACGTCCTGACTTTC. It encodes CASSGTGTGANVLTF.

This clonotype turned up a few times. The gene calls are TRBV9 and TRBJ2-5, with D tentatively TRBD1 or TRBD2 (6 bases each). V gave up 4 bases and J gave up 2 bases, with 24 bases separating them. The germline CDR1 and CDR2 sequences are SGDLS and YYNGEE. The CDR3 runs 18 residues. As DNA, the CDR3 is TGTGCCAGCAGCCCCTCCGGAGAGGGGGGCCCGACACAAGAGACCCAGTACTTC. It translates to CASSPSGEGGPTQETQYF.

V usage is TRBV29-1 and J usage is TRBJ2-2, with unresolved D. The CDR3 is made up of 10 amino acids. Trimming removed 7 bases from V and 7 bases from J, with 7 bases in between. CDR1 is SQVTM and CDR2 is ANQGSEA in the germline V gene. CDR3 residues: CSAIDGELFF. For the CDR3, the DNA is TGCAGCGCTATCGACGGGGAGCTGTTTTTT.

This chain uses TRBV7-9 with TRBJ1-1; 7 bases line up with TRBD1. Germline CDR1 and CDR2: SEHNR and FQNEAQ (reference sequence). This CDR3 is built from 16 residues. V dropped 6 bases and J dropped 3; count of bases not matched to a gene: 13. CDR3 sequence (DNA): TGTGCCAGCAGTGTGGGGACAGACCCGGGGTACACTGAAGCTTTCTTT. This sequence encodes CASSVGTDPGYTEAFF.

Only a few counts were recorded for this clonotype. The rearrangement joins TRBV20-1 to TRBJ2-7; the D is unclear. CDR3 size: 15 residues. Trimming removed 0 bases from V and 0 bases from J, with 12 bases in between. Germline loops: CDR1 DFQATT, CDR2 SNEGSKA (reference sequence). CDR3 coding DNA: TGCAGTGCTAGAGATCCGGCCCGGAGCTCCTACGAGCAGTACTTC. It yields the protein CSARDPARSSYEQYF.

Details on this clonotype: A much larger clonotype is one base distant, so this may be a read error. This chain joins TRBV7-9 and TRBJ2-7, with no clear D. CDR3 length equals 13 residues. V was cut by 5 bases and J by 6 bases, with 14 bases left in between. Germline CDR1 SEHNR, CDR2 FQNEAQ (reference sequence). The CDR3 DNA sequence: TGTGCCAGCAGCCGACGACACGTATCCGAGCAGTACTTC. Translation: CASSRRHVSEQYF.

This clonotype was counted many times. The CDR3 protein is CAISGGQAYGYTF. The CDR3 nucleotides read TGTGCCATCAGCGGGGGACAGGCGTATGGCTACACCTTC. The V call is TRBV10-3, the J call TRBJ1-2; TRBD1 agrees at 8 bases. The CDR3 extends over 13 amino acids. Germline lookup yields CDR1 ENHRY and CDR2 SYGVKD. With 6 bases clipped from V and 5 bases from J, the junction kept 5 bases outside the gene matches.

This clonotype came up a few times. The chain combines TRBV11-3 with TRBJ1-6, with unresolved D. This CDR3 is 15 amino acids long. Germline CDR1 is SGHNT and CDR2 is YENEEA. The V end was cut by 6 bases, the J end by 7 bases, with 16 bases between. CDR3 in DNA: TGTGCCAGCAGTCCAACGAGCGGTATGAATTCACCCCTCCACTTT. It specifies CASSPTSGMNSPLHF. Together with reference TRBV11-3 and TRBJ1-6, the CDR3 gives the full variable domain: EAGVVQSPRYKIIEKKQPVAFWCNPISGHNTLYWYLQNLGQGPELLIRYENEEAVDDSQLPKDRFSAERLKGVDSTLKIQPAELGDSAVYLCASSPTSGMNSPLHFGNGTRLTVT.

This clonotype was observed many times. The chain employs TRBV24-1 and TRBJ1-2, with 7 bases that match TRBD1. This CDR3 contains 15 residues. Germline assignment: CDR1 KGHDR and CDR2 SFDVKD. The J segment lost 6 bases and the V segment lost 1 base, leaving 7 bases of the junction unmatched. The CDR3, as DNA: TGTGCCACCAGTGATTTTCCTACAGGGGAGGATGGCTACACCTTC. It codes for CATSDFPTGEDGYTF.

The chain carries TRBV20-1 and TRBJ1-2; 7 bases line up with TRBD1. Germline V gene data show CDR1 as DFQATT and CDR2 as SNEGSKA (reference sequence). The trim removed 0 bases at V and 2 bases at J, leaving 6 bases unmatched. The CDR3 contains 15 residues. The CDR3 sequence: CSARDLGGGNYGYTF. DNA for the CDR3: TGCAGTGCTAGAGATCTTGGAGGGGGCAACTATGGCTACACCTTC.

The chain uses TRBV29-1 and TRBJ2-6, with 10 bases matching TRBD1. Germline CDR1 reads SQVTM; CDR2 reads ANQGSEA. V trimming: 8 bases; J trimming: 2 bases; junction bases outside the gene matches: 9. The CDR3 runs to 16 residues. CDR3 sequence (DNA): TGCAGCAGTTTTGGACAGGGGGTGGCTGGGGCCAACGTCCTGACTTTC. This sequence encodes CSSFGQGVAGANVLTF. The variable domain in full, completed from reference TRBV29-1 and TRBJ2-6, reads SAVISQKPSRDICQRGTSLTIQCQVDSQVTMMFWYRQQPGQSLTLIATANQGSEATYESGFVIDKFPISRPNLTFSTLTVSNMSPEDSSIYLCSSFGQGVAGANVLTFGAGSRLTVL.

This chain joins TRBV2 and TRBJ1-2; TRBD1 agrees at 7 bases. J gave up 3 bases and V 6 bases, and 10 bases lay outside the gene matches. Germline CDR1 and CDR2: SNHLY and FYNNEI. The CDR3 spans 15 residues. CDR3: CASSPRQGSYYGYTF. Here the CDR3 DNA reads TGTGCCAGCAGCCCGAGACAGGGTTCTTACTATGGCTACACCTTC.

The rearrangement joins TRBV2 to TRBJ1-6; D possibly corresponds to TRBD1 (5 bases). The CDR3 sequence is 15 residues long. Germline V CDR1 and CDR2: SNHLY, FYNNEI. V was trimmed by 6 bases and J by 0 bases, leaving 9 bases between them. CDR3 sequence: CASRDTDSYNSPLHF. The DNA for the CDR3 is TGTGCCAGCAGGGACACAGACTCCTATAATTCACCCCTCCACTTT.

The J gene is TRBJ2-2, the V gene TRBV10-1, with a possible D match to TRBD2 (5 bases). Looked up from germline, CDR1 is WNHNN and CDR2 is SYGVQD (reference sequence). This CDR3 contains 16 residues. Between the trimmed V and J ends, which lost 2 bases and 4 bases, there was a span of 14 bases. This chain's CDR3 is CASSEVKTRGTGELFF. The CDR3 region has the DNA TGCGCCAGCAGTGAGGTGAAAACTCGGGGCACCGGGGAGCTGTTTTTT.

Only a few counts were recorded for this clonotype. The chain uses TRBV12-3 or TRBV12-4 and TRBJ2-5, with a weak D call TRBD2 (7 bases). The V and J ends lost 5 bases and 5 bases respectively, with 12 bases between them. The CDR3 sequence is 13 residues long. The CDR3 loop is CASSTGRGETQYF. The CDR3 DNA reads as TGTGCCAGCAGTACTGGGAGGGGGGAGACCCAGTACTTC.

The chain recombines TRBV29-1 with TRBJ1-3, with 7 nucleotides matching TRBD1. Trimming at V came to 8 bases and at J to 2 bases, leaving 12 bases not matched to a gene. Germline V gives CDR1 SQVTM, CDR2 ANQGSEA. The CDR3 totals 15 residues. This chain's CDR3 is CSLAKGAPTGNTIYF. CDR3 DNA: TGCAGCTTAGCAAAGGGGGCGCCTACTGGAAACACCATATATTTT. The entire variable domain, with the rest obtained from reference TRBV29-1 and TRBJ1-3, is as follows: SAVISQKPSRDICQRGTSLTIQCQVDSQVTMMFWYRQQPGQSLTLIATANQGSEATYESGFVIDKFPISRPNLTFSTLTVSNMSPEDSSIYLCSLAKGAPTGNTIYFGEGSWLTVV.

The chain employs TRBV6-6 and TRBJ2-5, with a weak D call TRBD1 (6 bases). V was shortened by 4 bases and J by 7 bases, with 13 bases between the two germline ends. The CDR3 runs 13 residues. Germline loops: CDR1 MNHNY, CDR2 SVGAGI (reference sequence). CDR3 nucleotides: TGTGCCAGCAGTTCAACAGGGAGAGCGACCCAGTACTTC. Translated: CASSSTGRATQYF.